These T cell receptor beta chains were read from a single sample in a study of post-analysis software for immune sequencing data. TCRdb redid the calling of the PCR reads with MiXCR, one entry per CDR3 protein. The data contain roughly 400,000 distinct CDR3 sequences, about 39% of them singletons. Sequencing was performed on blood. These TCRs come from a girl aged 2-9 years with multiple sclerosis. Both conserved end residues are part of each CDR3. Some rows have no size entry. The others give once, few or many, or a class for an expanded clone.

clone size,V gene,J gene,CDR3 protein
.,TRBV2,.,CASSDLTVFGETQYF
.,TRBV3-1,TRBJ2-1,CASSPQGLRVGQFF
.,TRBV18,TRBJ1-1,CASSPPSTYGNEAFF
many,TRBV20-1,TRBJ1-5,CSARDLANQPQHF
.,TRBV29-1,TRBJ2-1,CSVESLTESSYNEQFF
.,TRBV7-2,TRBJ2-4,CASSPRRGLLAKNIQYF
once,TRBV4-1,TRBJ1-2,CASSQATGASFYGYTF
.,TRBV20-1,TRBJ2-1,CSGERRGQPSYNEQFF
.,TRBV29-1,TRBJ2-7,CSVEGPGQTTYEQYF
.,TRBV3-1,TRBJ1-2,CASSQVRTRGYTF
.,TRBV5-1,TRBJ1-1,CASSQDGGARLGEAFF
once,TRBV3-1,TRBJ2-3,CASSQATGGENTQYF
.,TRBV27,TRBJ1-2,CASSRSTQRTYGYTF
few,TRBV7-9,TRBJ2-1,CASSLGGTVPYNEQFF
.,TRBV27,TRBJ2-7,CASSTHRDYNEQYF
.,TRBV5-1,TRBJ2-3,CASSVQGNQGADTQYF
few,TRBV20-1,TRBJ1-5,CSARDHEFTNQPQHF
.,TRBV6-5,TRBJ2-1,CASRTLAGGLYNEQFF
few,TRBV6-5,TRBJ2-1,CASSFLAGGPRNEQFF
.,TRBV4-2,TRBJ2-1,CASSQYGTSEYNEQFF
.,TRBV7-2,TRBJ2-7,CASSLGWPGSYEQYF
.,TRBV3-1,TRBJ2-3,CASSQDVISEDTQYF
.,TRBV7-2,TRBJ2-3,CASSLGLLAGRTDTQYF
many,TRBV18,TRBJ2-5,CASSPSGQGETQYF
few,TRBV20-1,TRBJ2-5,CSARKGTSGSGETQYF
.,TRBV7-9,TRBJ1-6,CASSLGQGAGSPLHF
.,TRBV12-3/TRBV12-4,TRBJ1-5,CASSLGAFQPQHF
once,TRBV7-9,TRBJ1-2,CASSFGEGYTF
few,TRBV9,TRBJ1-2,CASSVGNRRGYGYTF
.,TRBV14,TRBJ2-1,CASSPQWTEYNEQFF